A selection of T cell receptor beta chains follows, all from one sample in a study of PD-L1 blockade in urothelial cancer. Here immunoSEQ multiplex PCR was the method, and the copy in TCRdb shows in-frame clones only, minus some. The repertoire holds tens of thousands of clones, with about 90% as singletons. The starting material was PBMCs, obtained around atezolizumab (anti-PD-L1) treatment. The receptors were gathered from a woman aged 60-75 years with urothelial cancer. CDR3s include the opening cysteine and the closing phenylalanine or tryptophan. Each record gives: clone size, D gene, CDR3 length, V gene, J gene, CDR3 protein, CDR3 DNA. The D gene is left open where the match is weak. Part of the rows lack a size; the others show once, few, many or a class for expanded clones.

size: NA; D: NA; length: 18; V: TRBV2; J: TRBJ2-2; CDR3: CASSESRLGAGATGELFF; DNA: TGTGCCAGCAGCGAATCCCGGTTGGGGGCGGGAGCCACCGGGGAGCTGTTTTTT
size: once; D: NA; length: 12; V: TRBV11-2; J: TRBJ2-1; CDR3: CASRRVWDEQFF; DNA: TGTGCCAGCAGGCGGGTCTGGGATGAGCAGTTCTTC
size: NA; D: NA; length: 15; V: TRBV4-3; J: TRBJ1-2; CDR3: CASSQAGLPNYGYTF; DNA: TGCGCCAGCAGCCAAGCGGGACTACCTAATTATGGCTACACCTTC
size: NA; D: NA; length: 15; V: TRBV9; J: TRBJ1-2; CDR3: CASSVVAGPGRGYTF; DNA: TGTGCCAGCAGCGTAGTTGCGGGCCCGGGGAGAGGCTACACCTTC
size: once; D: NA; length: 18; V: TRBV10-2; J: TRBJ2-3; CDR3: CASQYPALDRFSTDTQYF; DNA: TGCGCCAGCCAGTACCCAGCCCTAGACAGGTTTAGCACAGATACGCAGTATTTT
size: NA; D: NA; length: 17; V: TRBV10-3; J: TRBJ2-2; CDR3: CAIRKGTWGQETGELFF; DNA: TGTGCCATCAGGAAAGGGACATGGGGGCAAGAGACCGGGGAGCTGTTTTTT
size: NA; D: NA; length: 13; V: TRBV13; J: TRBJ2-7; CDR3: CASSLWQGGEQYF; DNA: TGTGCCAGCAGCTTATGGCAGGGTGGCGAGCAGTACTTC
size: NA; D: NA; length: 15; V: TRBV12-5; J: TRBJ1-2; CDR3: CASGLHQGKGYGYTF; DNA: TGTGCTAGTGGTTTGCATCAAGGGAAGGGGTATGGCTACACCTTC
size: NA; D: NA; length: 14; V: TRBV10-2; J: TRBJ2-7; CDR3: CASSESGGSYEQYF; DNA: TGCGCCAGCAGTGAGTCGGGGGGCTCCTACGAGCAGTACTTC
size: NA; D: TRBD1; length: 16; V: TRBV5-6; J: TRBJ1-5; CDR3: CASSSWDRGFGQPQHF; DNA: TGTGCCAGCAGCTCCTGGGACAGGGGGTTCGGTCAGCCCCAGCATTTT
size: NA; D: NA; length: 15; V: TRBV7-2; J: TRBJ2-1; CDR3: CASHFFGPLVNEQFF; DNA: TGTGCCAGCCACTTCTTTGGGCCACTAGTCAATGAGCAGTTCTTC
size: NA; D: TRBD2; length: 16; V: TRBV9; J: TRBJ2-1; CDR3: CASSAWGGSSYNEQFF; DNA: TGTGCCAGCAGCGCGTGGGGGGGGAGCTCCTACAATGAGCAGTTCTTC
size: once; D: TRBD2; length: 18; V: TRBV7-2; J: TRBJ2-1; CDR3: CASGRRTSGKSSYNEQFF; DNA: TGTGCCAGCGGCAGGAGGACTAGCGGGAAGAGCTCCTACAATGAGCAGTTCTTC
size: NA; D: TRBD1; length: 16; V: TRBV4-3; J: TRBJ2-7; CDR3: CASSQDQDRGLYEQYF; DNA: TGCGCCAGCAGCCAAGACCAGGACAGGGGCCTCTACGAGCAGTACTTC
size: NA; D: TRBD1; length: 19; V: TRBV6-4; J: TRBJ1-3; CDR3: CASSDSGQGKTGPGNTIYF; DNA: TGTGCCAGCAGTGACTCGGGACAGGGAAAAACGGGTCCTGGAAACACCATATATTTT
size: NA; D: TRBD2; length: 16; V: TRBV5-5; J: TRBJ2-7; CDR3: CASSFTSGHQTYEQYF; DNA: TGTGCCAGCAGCTTCACTAGCGGGCACCAGACCTACGAGCAGTACTTC
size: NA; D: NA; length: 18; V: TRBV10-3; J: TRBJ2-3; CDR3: CAISGRGYGTSGTDTQYF; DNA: TGTGCCATCAGTGGCAGGGGTTACGGGACATCTGGCACAGATACGCAGTATTTT
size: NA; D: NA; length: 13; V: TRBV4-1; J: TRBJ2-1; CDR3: CASSQEGFRGQFF; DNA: TGCGCCAGCAGCCAAGAGGGTTTCCGCGGGCAGTTCTTC
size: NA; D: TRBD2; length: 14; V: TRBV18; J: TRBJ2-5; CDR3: CASSPLAGKETQYF; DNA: TGTGCCAGCTCACCACTAGCGGGGAAGGAGACCCAGTACTTC
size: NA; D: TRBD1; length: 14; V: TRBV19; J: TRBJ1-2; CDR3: CASSTDRGGYGYTF; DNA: TGTGCCAGTAGCACGGACAGGGGAGGGTATGGCTACACCTTC
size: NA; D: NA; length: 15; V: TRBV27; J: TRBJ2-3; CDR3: CASSPLGAPTDTQYF; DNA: TGTGCCAGCAGTCCCCTGGGAGCTCCCACAGATACGCAGTATTTT
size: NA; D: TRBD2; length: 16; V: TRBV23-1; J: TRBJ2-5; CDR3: CASSHRTSGHQETQYF; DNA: TGCGCCAGCAGTCACCGGACTAGCGGGCACCAAGAGACCCAGTACTTC
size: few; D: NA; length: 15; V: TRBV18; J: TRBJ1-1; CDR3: CASSPLIDTNTEAFF; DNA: TGTGCCAGCTCACCATTAATCGACACGAACACTGAAGCTTTCTTT
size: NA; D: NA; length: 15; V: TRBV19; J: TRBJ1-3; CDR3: CASSTGLNLGNTIYF; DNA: TGTGCCAGTAGTACCGGACTGAATCTCGGAAACACCATATATTTT
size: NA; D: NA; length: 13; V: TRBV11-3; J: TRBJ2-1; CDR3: CASSLGRNNEQFF; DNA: TGTGCCAGCAGCTTAGGTCGTAACAATGAGCAGTTCTTC
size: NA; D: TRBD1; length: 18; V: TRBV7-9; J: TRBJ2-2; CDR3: CASRRRSNRDSLSWELFF; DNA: TGTGCCAGCAGACGTAGGAGCAACCGGGACAGCCTATCCTGGGAGCTGTTTTTT
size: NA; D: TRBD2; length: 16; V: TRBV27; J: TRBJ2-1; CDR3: CASSLSPGLAGVEQFF; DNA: TGTGCCAGCAGTTTATCCCCAGGACTAGCGGGTGTGGAGCAGTTCTTC
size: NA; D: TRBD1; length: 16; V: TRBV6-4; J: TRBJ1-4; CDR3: CASSLGQAESNEKLFF; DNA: TGTGCCAGCAGCCTGGGACAGGCCGAAAGTAATGAAAAACTGTTTTTT
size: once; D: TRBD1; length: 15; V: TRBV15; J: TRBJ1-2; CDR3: CATSRVSWDSGGYTF; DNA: TGTGCCACCAGCAGAGTCTCCTGGGACAGTGGAGGCTACACCTTC
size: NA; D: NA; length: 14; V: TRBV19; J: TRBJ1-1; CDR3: CASSISRGNTEAFF; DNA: TGTGCCAGTAGTATAAGCAGGGGAAACACTGAAGCTTTCTTT
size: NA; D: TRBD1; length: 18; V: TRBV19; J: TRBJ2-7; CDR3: CASSTGTGLSLVAYEQYF; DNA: TGTGCCAGTAGTACGGGGACAGGGCTCTCCCTCGTCGCCTACGAGCAGTACTTC
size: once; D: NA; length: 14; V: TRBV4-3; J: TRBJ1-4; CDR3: CASSQESGIEKLFF; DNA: TGCGCCAGCAGCCAAGAATCGGGGATCGAAAAACTGTTTTTT
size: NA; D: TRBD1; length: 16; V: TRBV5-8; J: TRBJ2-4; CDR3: CASSRGDRGLENIQYF; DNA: TGTGCCAGCAGCCGAGGGGACAGGGGGCTTGAGAACATTCAGTACTTC